This T cell receptor (beta chain) was recovered during a study of blood T cell repertoires in COVID-19. Across the whole study: Whether acute or convalescent, the COVID-19 samples came from the United States, Italy and Spain. PBMCs, B-cell-depleted T cells, or T cells provided the cDNA or gDNA that made up the material.

One Seattle source followed patients from active infection through their disease course. This clone has more than one count but fewer than ten. CDR1 is SEHNR and CDR2 is FQNEAQ in the germline V gene (reference sequence). Deletions cut 1 base from V and 0 bases from J, with 13 bases between. The CDR3 has 17 amino acids. Clones were sequenced by immunoSEQ multiplex PCR, and TCRdb holds only the in-frame ones, with some missing. The sample contains about 250,000 clones, 84% of which appear only once. The sequence derives from a person between 70 and 80 years old with COVID-19, enrolled during active disease. The V call is TRBV7-9, the J call TRBJ1-3; TRBD1 is a possible D gene (5 bases). Sequenced: peripheral blood. CDR3 residues: CASSLVRQSRSGNTIYF. The CDR3 nucleotides are TGTGCCAGCAGCTTAGTCAGACAGTCGCGCTCTGGAAACACCATATATTTT.